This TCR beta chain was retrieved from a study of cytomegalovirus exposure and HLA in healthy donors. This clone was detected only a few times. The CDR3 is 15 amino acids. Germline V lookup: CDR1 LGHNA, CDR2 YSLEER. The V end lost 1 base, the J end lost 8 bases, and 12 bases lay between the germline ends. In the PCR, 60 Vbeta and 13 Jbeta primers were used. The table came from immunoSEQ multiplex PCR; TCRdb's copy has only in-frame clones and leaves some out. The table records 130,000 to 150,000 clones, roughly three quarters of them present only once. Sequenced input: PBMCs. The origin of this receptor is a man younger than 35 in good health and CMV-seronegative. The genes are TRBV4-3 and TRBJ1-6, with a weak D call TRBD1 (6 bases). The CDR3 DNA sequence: TGCGCCAGCAGCCAAGTCACAGGGAGAGATTCACCCCTCCACTTT. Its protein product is CASSQVTGRDSPLHF.